This entry features one TCR beta chain sequence. This sample was taken from a study of control samples from healthy donors and cancer patients. The repertoire was sequenced with immunoSEQ multiplex PCR; TCRdb's copy has only in-frame clones and lacks some. The sample yields 100,000 or so clones, under 95% seen once. Trimming left V 0 bases short and J 2 bases short, with 12 bases between. The germline gives CDR1 MNHEY, CDR2 SVGAGI. The CDR3 is 16 residues long. The J gene is TRBJ2-3, the V gene TRBV6-5; D may be TRBD2 (5 bases). Sequenced sample: blood. The receptor's source is a young woman in good health. CDR3 in DNA: TGTGCCAGCAGTTACTCTGGCCGGGGTAACACAGATACGCAGTATTTT. Residues: CASSYSGRGNTDTQYF.